This T cell receptor (beta chain) stems from a study of blood T cell repertoires in COVID-19. The CDR3 covers 15 residues. Germline-derived CDR1 and CDR2 are SSHAT and FNYEAQ (reference sequence). Comments on this clone: One junction end does not reproduce the germline sequence, and a read error may be involved.

In the source study's methods: Amplification of reference gene primers provided the estimated nucleated cell counts. TCRdb's table, derived via immunoSEQ multiplex PCR, lists solely in-frame clones and lacks some. The V and J calls and clone size were taken over from that table, and D and trimming were inferred from the DNA. The data show fewer than 350,000 clones, roughly nine tenths seen once. Residents of over 20 US areas, aged roughly 18 to 89 years, made up the participants. Recovered Cohort 3 donors showed two negative PCRs, clearance, or symptom resolution. The V call is TRBV7-7, the J call TRBJ2-3, with 8 bases lining up with TRBD2. Sample: PBMCs or T cells enriched from blood (not recorded which). This clonotype originated in a woman aged 40 to 49 who had recovered from COVID-19. In nucleotides, the CDR3 is TGTGCTAGCAGCATGGGACTAGTAGGCACAGATACGCAGTATTTT. Amino acid sequence: CASSMGLVGTDTQYF. Together with reference TRBV7-7 and TRBJ2-3, the CDR3 gives the full variable domain: GAGVSQSPRYKVTKRGQDVTLRCDPISSHATLYWYQQALGQGPEFLTYFNYEAQPDKSGLPSDRFSAERPEGSISTLTIQRTEQRDSAMYRCASSMGLVGTDTQYFGPGTRLTVL.